One sample yielded the 7 T cell receptor beta chains listed below, sequenced in a study of blood T cell repertoires in COVID-19 (TCRdb year 2020). Libraries came from the immunoSEQ multiplex PCR assay. What TCRdb holds here is the immuneACCESS table cut down to in-frame rearrangements. Part of the clones is not present; checked against another copy, under half of the missing clones reflect an unresolved V gene, and the others are unexplained. Here the sample has approximately 170,000 clones; about 85% occur a single time. The ten biggest clones cover 1.1% of the sample. The sequenced sample consisted of peripheral blood. Receptors were obtained from a young man with acute or convalescent COVID-19.

The gene calls are TRBV6-5 and TRBJ2-3, with 7 bases fitting TRBD1. Germline V gene sequence: CDR1 MNHEY, CDR2 SVGAGI. V lost 6 bases to trimming and J lost 3 bases; unmatched junction nucleotides: 3. The CDR3 runs to 13 residues. The CDR3, as DNA: TGTGCCAGCAGGGACAGGTGGACAGATACGCAGTATTTT. Protein: CASRDRWTDTQYF.

The CDR3 bases are TGTGCCTGGAGAACAGGGAGCTCTGGAAACACCATATATTTT. It codes for CAWRTGSSGNTIYF. The chain links TRBV30 to TRBJ1-3; D perhaps matches TRBD1 (6 bases). CDR1 is GTSNPN, CDR2 SVGIG, per germline (reference sequence). Between the trimmed V and J ends, which lost 3 bases and 0 bases, there was a span of 9 bases. This CDR3 is built from 14 residues.

V and J are TRBV12-3 or TRBV12-4 and TRBJ1-1; 8 bases line up with TRBD1. The CDR3 extends over 13 amino acids. V shed 6 bases and J 10 bases; nucleotides not matched to a gene: 10. CDR3 in amino acids: CASRWTGTVRAFF. The DNA for the CDR3 is TGTGCCAGCAGGTGGACAGGGACGGTACGAGCTTTCTTT.

This chain's CDR3 is CASSAPGTVNTEAFF. The CDR3 region has the DNA TGTGCCAGCAGTGCCCCCGGGACTGTGAACACTGAAGCTTTCTTT. J is TRBJ1-1 and V is TRBV6-6; a weak D match, TRBD1 (5 bases). Germline V gene lookup returns CDR1 MNHNY and CDR2 SVGAGI (reference sequence). V lost 5 bases to trimming and J lost 0 bases, with 13 bases between them. CDR3 length: 15 amino acids.

The rearrangement joins TRBV18 to TRBJ2-1, with 10 bases identical to TRBD1. V gave up 3 bases and J gave up 7 bases; unmatched junction bases: 6. The germline V gene encodes CDR1 KGHSH and CDR2 LQKENI. The CDR3 totals 15 residues. The CDR3 DNA reads as TGTGCCAGCTCACCCCTAGGACAGGGGGGGAATGAGCAGTTCTTC. This translates into CASSPLGQGGNEQFF.

The chain uses TRBV28 and TRBJ2-2; a weak D match, TRBD1 (6 bases). The CDR3 sequence is 14 residues long. Germline V lookup: CDR1 MDHEN, CDR2 SYDVKM. The ends were cut back, 6 bases at V and 1 base at J, with 9 bases in the middle. For the CDR3, the DNA is TGTGCCAGCAGCCTACAGGGGAACACCGGGGAGCTGTTTTTT. This gives the protein CASSLQGNTGELFF.

This clone was recorded a few times. The gene calls are TRBV5-4 and TRBJ2-5; a weak D match, TRBD2 (5 bases). The CDR3 totals 16 residues. V was trimmed by 1 base and J by 4 bases, leaving 17 bases between them. CDR1 and CDR2 from the germline V gene are SGHNT and YYREEE (reference sequence). Here the CDR3 DNA reads TGTGCCAGCAGCTTGTTATATAGCGTCGGGGTAGAGACCCAGTACTTC. It translates to CASSLLYSVGVETQYF.